The 9 T cell receptor beta chains reported below all come from one sample, sequenced in a study of molecular identifiers for immune sequencing clone quantification. Using its own MiXCR run on the PCR reads, TCRdb lists one record per CDR3 protein. The repertoire holds just under 650,000 distinct CDR3 sequences, 15% to 20% seen once, with roughly 0.85% in the top ten. The sample was naive CD8+ T cells from blood, with Jurkat cell RNA spiked in. Subset meaning: FACS-sorted CD8+CD4-CCR7+CD45RA+ naive T cells. These receptors all come from a human donor in good health. Some libraries in this study had Jurkat cell RNA spiked in.

In the case of this clonotype: Likely a read error: the CDR3 ends without its conserved phenylalanine or tryptophan. The rearrangement links TRBV7-2 to TRBJ2-5; TRBD1 is a possible D gene (5 bases). The CDR3 extends over 15 amino acids. V dropped 6 bases and J dropped 1 base, with 15 bases sitting between them. The germline V gene has CDR1 SGHTA and CDR2 FQGNSA. The CDR3 sequence is CASSQPTTAQETQYL. CDR3 nucleotides: TGTGCCAGCAGTCAACCTACGACAGCCCAAGAGACCCAGTACCTC.

This clonotype was counted at least ten times. The chain couples TRBV27 to TRBJ2-7; 7 bases line up with TRBD2. Germline V lookup: CDR1 MNHEY, CDR2 SMNVEV (reference sequence). Trimming cost V 5 bases and J 1 base; bases outside gene matches: 8. CDR3 length: 15 residues. CDR3 nucleotide sequence: TGTGCCAGCAGTCAAACAGCGGGGAGGTCCTACGAGCAGTACTTC. This gives the protein CASSQTAGRSYEQYF.

The chain employs TRBV14 and TRBJ2-1, with 9 bases fitting TRBD2. Germline CDR1 SGHDN, CDR2 FVKESK. V lost 0 bases and J lost 4; bases outside the gene matches: 7. The CDR3 totals 17 residues. CDR3 protein: CASSQDLLAGYYNEQFF. As DNA, the CDR3 is TGTGCCAGCAGCCAAGACCTCCTAGCGGGATATTACAATGAGCAGTTCTTC.

This clonotype has at least ten counts. The rearrangement joins TRBV19 to TRBJ1-6; D unresolved. This CDR3 comprises 12 residues. Germline V gives CDR1 LNHDA, CDR2 SQIVND (reference sequence). Trimming cost V 2 bases and J 7 bases, with 3 bases left between them. CDR3 residues: CASSISNSPLHF. The CDR3 bases are TGTGCCAGTAGTATATCGAATTCACCCCTCCACTTT.

In the case of this clonotype: This may arise from a read error, as a much more abundant clone is one base away. V usage is TRBV3-1 and J usage is TRBJ1-5; D may be TRBD1 (5 bases). This CDR3 is built from 15 residues. Germline CDR1 is LGHDT and CDR2 is YNNKEL (reference sequence). The V gene lost 4 bases and the J gene lost 0 bases, with 10 bases spanning the gap. This CDR3 reads CASSRGLYSNQPQHF. In DNA form, the CDR3 reads TGTGCCAGCAGCCGGGGCCTATATAGCAATCAGCCCCAGCATTTT.

This clonotype was found a few times. The genes are TRBV6-6 and TRBJ2-5; TRBD2 matches 7 bases. The CDR3 spans 15 residues. J was trimmed by 4 bases and V by 6 bases; bases with no gene match: 11. In germline, CDR1 is MNHNY, CDR2 SVGAGI (reference sequence). The CDR3 nucleotides are TGTGCCAGCAGCCCTGGGAGGGGTGGAGGAGAGACCCAGTACTTC. This translates into CASSPGRGGGETQYF.

This clonotype was seen ten or more times. CDR3 loop: CSAVALADSYEQYF. As DNA, the CDR3 is TGCAGTGCAGTGGCACTAGCGGACTCCTACGAGCAGTACTTC. This chain uses TRBV20-1 with TRBJ2-7; 8 nucleotides agree with TRBD2. From germline, CDR1 is DFQATT and CDR2 SNEGSKA (reference sequence). V lost 6 bases to trimming and J lost 0 bases; unmatched junction nucleotides: 7. The CDR3 covers 14 residues.

The chain combines TRBV10-3 with TRBJ2-7; possible D gene TRBD1, 6 bases. The CDR3 runs to 16 residues. Looked up from germline, CDR1 is ENHRY and CDR2 is SYGVKD. Trimming took off 0 bases at V and 0 bases at J, with 12 bases between the two ends. CDR3 sequence reads: CAISESGQGPSYEQYF. CDR3 nucleotide sequence: TGTGCCATCAGTGAGTCGGGGCAGGGGCCCTCCTACGAGCAGTACTTC.

With regard to this clonotype: With a much larger clone just one base away, this may be a read error. The conserved final phenylalanine or tryptophan is absent from the CDR3, which likely points to a read error. The chain is built from TRBV19 and TRBJ2-3, with TRBD2 identical over 9 bases. V was pared by 1 base and J by 4 bases, with 6 bases of the junction left unmatched. This CDR3 comprises 16 residues. Germline CDR1 reads LNHDA; CDR2 reads SQIVND (reference sequence). CDR3 DNA sequence: TGTGCCAGTAGTATAGCGGTAGCGGGGGACCCAGATACGCAGTATCTT. Its protein is CASSIAVAGDPDTQYL.